The entry below describes one TCR beta chain. Its matching antigen is unknown. The record originates from a study of radiotherapy plus CTLA-4 blockade in lung cancer. Profiling relied on immunoSEQ multiplex PCR, and the TCRdb table lists in-frame clones only, not all of them. Of more than 75,000 clones listed, roughly 79% were seen once; the top ten hold 2.8%. V was clipped by 2 bases and J by 4 bases; unmatched bases: 9. Per the germline V gene, CDR1 is MDHEN and CDR2 is SYDVKM. This CDR3 is 16 amino acids long. Focal radiation and CTLA-4 blockade (ipilimumab) were tested in chemo-refractory metastatic non-small-cell lung cancer patients. Study-level points and caveats: Per reports, early blood T cell clone dynamics, plus interferon-beta, forecast response most strongly. Blood saw expansion of tumor-derived TCR clones after radiotherapy plus ipilimumab.

This TCR was sampled from a human donor with non-small cell lung cancer who had a partial response to radiotherapy plus ipilimumab. Some clones in this sample may be carry-over from other donors' samples. The rearrangement uses TRBV28 and TRBJ1-2; 8 bases are a match to TRBD1. The sequences come from peripheral blood, collected from a patient treated with radiotherapy plus ipilimumab. The CDR3 region has the DNA TGTGCCAGCAGTTTACCCTATAGCACAGGGGGCTATGGCTACACCTTC. Translated: CASSLPYSTGGYGYTF.